Included here is one TCR beta chain sequence, with context. The antigen remains unidentified. The data originate from a study of post-analysis software for immune sequencing data. Whole-study context: Relapsing-remitting, secondary progressive and progressive-relapsing courses of multiple sclerosis were included. Findings of the study overall: Patients with multiple sclerosis recorded significantly lower normalized Chao1 diversity than controls, the study found. F measure showed strong co-clustering of same-batch samples.

Tagging with unique molecular identifiers was a feature of the TCR beta cDNA libraries. The yield from about 1 to 10 million T cells was roughly 0.5 million cDNA molecules in total. TCRdb re-called the PCR reads with MiXCR, one entry per CDR3 protein. Among hundreds of thousands of distinct CDR3 sequences listed, 25% to 30% were seen once. This TCR was recovered from a girl aged 5 to 17 with multiple sclerosis. Sequenced sample: blood.

The CDR3 loop is CASSTRDSADTQYF. The CDR3 DNA reads TGTGCCAGCAGCACCCGGGACAGCGCAGATACGCAGTATTTT. V usage is TRBV11-2 and J usage is TRBJ2-3; 7 bases match TRBD1. The V gene end was trimmed by 5 bases and the J gene end by 4 bases; junction bases not matched to a gene: 6. CDR3 length: 14 residues. Per germline, CDR1 SGHAT and CDR2 FQNNGV.